This T cell receptor (beta chain) is from a study of blood T cell repertoires in COVID-19. At the level of the study: Whether acute or convalescent, the COVID-19 samples came from the United States, Italy and Spain. Sources were T cells, B-cell-depleted T cells, or PBMCs; the material itself was cDNA or gDNA.

Per the authors' pipeline: Amplification of reference gene primers was used by the study to estimate nucleated cell counts. Generated by immunoSEQ multiplex PCR, the TCRdb table keeps only in-frame clones and is missing some. V, J and clone size are taken as reported in that table, and D and trimming were inferred from the DNA itself. The top ten hold about 2.5% of the sample, which has over 200,000 clones, roughly 90% seen once. In its sample, this clone was seen a few times. The CDR3 has 18 amino acids. Trimming left V 0 bases short and J 1 base short, with 19 bases between. CDR1 and CDR2 from the germline V gene are MGHRA and YSYEKL.

The chain joins TRBV4-1 to TRBJ2-7, with no clear D. The clonotype comes from a woman aged 60-75 years with acute or convalescent COVID-19. Sequencing used peripheral blood. The CDR3 here is CASSQDRVRAMRSYEQYF. The CDR3 DNA sequence: TGCGCCAGCAGCCAAGATAGAGTACGAGCGATGCGGTCCTACGAGCAGTACTTC.